This section outlines one TCR beta chain sequence together with its context. Its antigen is undetermined. CDR1 SGHVS and CDR2 FNYEAQ come from the germline V gene. The CDR3 has 12 amino acids. V dropped 4 bases and J dropped 7 bases, with 11 bases sitting between them. These data come from a study of response to subunit inactivated influenza vaccine. General study points: That few new T cells are recruited by each seasonal influenza vaccination was the authors' suggestion.

TCRdb redid the calling of the RT-PCR reads with MiXCR, one entry per CDR3 protein. The sample lists about 500,000 distinct CDR3 sequences; approximately 7.3% were seen once. V is TRBV7-6 and J is TRBJ2-7; a possible D gene is TRBD2 (5 bases). The specimen comprised PBMCs from blood, sampled around 25 months after vaccination. The TCR comes from a man aged 50 to 75 who received an inactivated influenza vaccine. In DNA form, the CDR3 reads TGTGCCAGCAGCTCCACGGAGGCGGAGCAGTACTTC. This codes for CASSSTEAEQYF.